This TCR beta chain was recovered during a study of glioma-infiltrating T cells after dendritic cell vaccination (dated by TCRdb to the mid-2010s). Turning to the overall study: The cohort included roughly 15 glioblastoma patients drawn from Phase I and II dendritic cell vaccination trials, of whom 9 were newly diagnosed and 6 had recurrent disease. The vaccine was prepared from monocyte-derived dendritic cells that were cultured for seven days with IL-4 and GM-CSF and then pulsed overnight with autologous tumor lysate. Autologous tumor lysate-pulsed dendritic cell vaccination was administered to the patients between 2003 and 2012. Each patient was given three intradermal dendritic cell vaccine injections, spaced two weeks apart, in the arm below the axilla. Survival after dendritic cell vaccination was correlated with TCR sequencing metrics, including TIL content and tumor-blood repertoire overlap. Tumor-infiltrating lymphocyte content was quantified and tumor and blood repertoires were compared in dendritic cell-vaccinated glioblastoma patients by deep sequencing of TCR beta CDR3 regions.

The immunoSEQ assay amplified TCRB CDR3 regions from approximately 1.8 micrograms of genomic DNA, or from all available DNA when less than that amount was available. For multiplex PCR, 60 forward primers for TCR V beta segments and 13 reverse primers for J beta segments were used. To estimate reads per starting template, synthetic control templates were spiked into each sample at limiting dilution. Reads of 87 bp were generated by sequencing on the Illumina HiSeq System. In the paper's pipeline: PCR and sequencing errors were removed by merging closely related sequences with a nearest neighbor algorithm. TCR overlap was defined as the percentage of unique tumor TCR beta sequences that were also present in the same patient's peripheral blood. Not all clones reach the TCRdb copy of this immuneACCESS table, which keeps in-frame sequences only. Checked studies attribute under half of the gap to unresolved V genes and leave the rest unexplained. V and J calls and clone size are as listed in that table; D and trimming were resolved from the DNA. Across this sample there are 50,000 to 55,000 clones, with over 75% seen only once. Around 5% of the sample is taken by the ten largest.

The sample's time point, from its label and the paper: after dendritic cell vaccination, including at tumor progression/relapse. Selection of patients required sufficient residual fresh-frozen tumor tissue and over two years of available survival data. An isocitrate dehydrogenase mutation was not carried by any of the glioblastoma patients, although molecular status was otherwise variable. PBMC were collected before vaccination, two weeks after the third vaccination, and at tumor progression when it occurred. Genomic DNA was extracted with the Qiagen DNeasy Blood extraction Kit. In the germline V gene, CDR1 corresponds to SNHLY and CDR2 to FYNNEI. From V the trimming removes 5 bases and from J it removes 12 bases, while the gene matches leave 14 bases of the junction unaccounted for. The CDR3, from cysteine to phenylalanine, totals 15 residues. Solely the CDR3 DNA is kept, with 45 bases framed from the first base.

In the case of this clone: No antigen is known for it. Per-base quality was not reported, and no clone a single base away is much larger than it.

What the research found in general, with its limitations: TCR clonality showed no direct relationship with survival, which suggests that a diverse polyclonal response may be important. The TCR overlap response model with three groups was called speculative and said to need prospective validation. The cohort was small and heterogeneous, few patients had complete blood and tumor sets, and even fewer had initial-recurrent tumor pairs. Higher estimated pretreatment TIL content predicted longer time to progression and overall survival after dendritic cell vaccination.

The V and J segments used are TRBV2 and TRBJ1-5, and 9 junction bases match TRBD1. The sequence came from a human donor with glioblastoma. The sample in question was blood, obtained after dendritic cell vaccination. The nucleotide sequence reads TGTGCCAGCAGTTCTGACAGGGGGATCGTTGTGGTCCAGCATTTT. Its protein product is CASSSDRGIVVVQHF. Where the CDR3 stops, the reference TRBV2 and TRBJ1-5 genes take over; the full variable domain is EPEVTQTPSHQVTQMGQEVILRCVPISNHLYFYWYRQILGQKVEFLVSFYNNEISEKSEIFDDQFSVERPDGSNFTLKIRSTKLEDSAMYFCASSSDRGIVVVQHFGDGTRLSIL.